The 24 T cell receptor beta chains in this list originate from one sample, sequenced in a study of CD8+CD57+ T cells in acquired aplastic anemia (dated by TCRdb to the late 2010s). These reads were obtained on an Illumina HiSeq 2000. Genomic DNA was used as template for profiling of TCR beta VDJ combinations and CDR3 sequences. Starting from the raw public reads, TCRdb applied fastp trimming at Q25, assembled clones with MiXCR and retained in-frame beta chains. Rows merge per CDR3 protein into single entries with the most common DNA and genes. The sample contains about 220,000 distinct CDR3 sequences, 30% to 35% of them found a single time. Roughly 1.1% of the sample comes from the top ten. Sequenced: sorted CD4+, CD8+, or CD8+CD57+ T cells (not recorded which) from PBMCs. The receptor source for this set is a human donor in good health, serving as a control.

The genes are TRBV6-9 and TRBJ1-3, with D unclear. The CDR3 runs to 14 residues. V dropped 2 bases and J dropped 0 bases, with 5 bases sitting between them. Looked up from germline, CDR1 is MNHGY and CDR2 is SVAAGI. CDR3 sequence: CASSYGASGNTIYF. DNA of the CDR3: TGTGCCAGCAGTTATGGAGCCTCTGGAAACACCATATATTTT.

The rearrangement uses TRBV24-1 and TRBJ1-4, with no clear D. The CDR3 consists of 14 residues. Between the trimmed V and J ends, which lost 2 bases and 7 bases, there was a span of 10 bases. CDR1 KGHDR and CDR2 SFDVKD come from the germline V gene. CDR3 nucleotide sequence: TGTGCCACCAGTGATTCCGGGGTGGTTGAAAAACTGTTTTTT. Its translation is CATSDSGVVEKLFF.

Ten or more counts support this clonotype. The chain recombines TRBV11-2 with TRBJ1-6; the match to TRBD1 covers 10 bases. With V trimmed by 8 bases and J by 6 bases, 1 base remained unmatched. The germline CDR1 and CDR2 sequences are SGHAT and FQNNGV. This CDR3 contains 13 residues. The CDR3 sequence: CASGQGGNSPLHF. In nucleotides, the CDR3 is TGTGCCAGCGGACAGGGGGGTAATTCACCCCTCCACTTT.

This clonotype came up a few times. The genes are TRBV16 and TRBJ1-5; the match to TRBD1 covers 10 bases. The CDR3 covers 17 residues. The germline CDR1 and CDR2 sequences are KGHSY and FQNENV. J lost 0 bases, V lost 6 bases, and 8 bases had no gene match. CDR3 residues: CASRGTGDPYSNQPQHF. DNA of the CDR3: TGTGCCAGCAGGGGGACAGGGGACCCCTATAGCAATCAGCCCCAGCATTTT.

Points on this clonotype: No conserved phenylalanine or tryptophan is present at the end of the CDR3, so a read error is the likely explanation. V and J are TRBV27 and TRBJ2-6, with D unresolved. This CDR3 region has 14 residues. Per germline, CDR1 MNHEY and CDR2 SMNVEV (reference sequence). Trimming removed 5 bases at V and 0 bases at J, with 5 bases between. The CDR3 DNA reads as TGTGCCAGCAGTGAAGTCTCTGGGGCCAACGTCCTGACTTCC. It specifies CASSEVSGANVLTS.

The V call is TRBV4-1, the J call TRBJ1-5; TRBD1 might be the D (5 bases). The CDR3 is made up of 15 amino acids. With 2 bases removed from V and 7 bases from J, the gap between germline ends came to 15 bases. CDR1 and CDR2 from the germline V gene are MGHRA and YSYEKL. CDR3 sequence reads: CASSQFIGRDQPQHF. The CDR3 region has the DNA TGCGCCAGCAGCCAATTTATAGGACGGGACCAGCCCCAGCATTTT.

V gene TRBV29-1 combines with J gene TRBJ2-3; either TRBD1 or TRBD2 may fit D (5 bases each). The CDR3 has 13 amino acids. Trimming pared 3 bases from V and 1 base from J, leaving 8 bases between. Germline loops: CDR1 SQVTM, CDR2 ANQGSEA. This chain's CDR3 is CSVDRDRTDTQYF. CDR3 sequence (DNA): TGCAGCGTTGACCGGGACCGCACAGATACGCAGTATTTT.

This chain connects TRBV7-8 to TRBJ2-1; a weak D match, TRBD1 (6 bases). The CDR3 extends over 16 amino acids. V lost 2 bases to trimming and J lost 0 bases, with 11 bases between them. Germline V gene sequence: CDR1 SGHVS, CDR2 FQNEAQ. As DNA, the CDR3 is TGTGCCAGCAGCTTACAGGGGACCCTCTCCTACAATGAGCAGTTCTTC. As protein: CASSLQGTLSYNEQFF.

The gene calls are TRBV5-1 and TRBJ2-1; 13 bases are shared with TRBD2. J lost 4 bases, V lost 4 bases, and 5 bases had no gene match. This CDR3 comprises 16 residues. Germline V gives CDR1 SGHRS, CDR2 YFSETQ. CDR3 DNA: TGCGCCAGCAGCGGGGGACTAGCGGGGATATACAATGAGCAGTTCTTC. It yields the protein CASSGGLAGIYNEQFF.

This clonotype was found once. This chain connects TRBV18 to TRBJ1-2, with 10 positions matching TRBD1. The CDR3 sequence is 12 residues long. Germline CDR1 is KGHSH and CDR2 is LQKENI. V shed 5 bases, J shed 14 bases, and the junction held 8 bases outside the gene matches. CDR3 in amino acids: CASSEPGQGTTF. The CDR3 DNA follows: TGTGCCAGCTCAGAACCGGGACAGGGGACGACCTTC.

This clonotype was detected ten times or more. The chain couples TRBV12-3 or TRBV12-4 to TRBJ1-2; a possible D gene is TRBD1 (5 bases). The CDR3 is 14 residues long. Trimming removed 6 bases at V and 8 bases at J, with 19 bases between. The CDR3, as DNA: TGTGCCAGCAGCAAATCTGTAAGGGGTCGGGGCTACACCTTC. Amino acids: CASSKSVRGRGYTF.

The chain is built from TRBV10-3 and TRBJ1-3; D is unclear. V was shortened by 0 bases and J by 2 bases, with 8 bases between the two germline ends. Per the germline V gene, CDR1 is ENHRY and CDR2 is SYGVKD. This CDR3 has 15 amino acids. In DNA form, the CDR3 reads TGTGCCATCAGTGAGTCGATGGGTCCTGGAAACACCATATATTTT. Translated: CAISESMGPGNTIYF.

The gene calls are TRBV7-3 and TRBJ2-3, with D perhaps TRBD2 (6 bases). The CDR3 runs to 16 residues. Trimming shortened V by 6 bases and J by 2 bases, and 18 bases separated the two germline ends. Germline loops: CDR1 SGHTA, CDR2 FQGTGA. The CDR3 reads CASSFKLAINTDTQYF. DNA for the CDR3: TGTGCCAGCAGTTTTAAGCTAGCGATTAACACAGATACGCAGTATTTT.

There are a few counts of this clonotype. The rearrangement joins TRBV11-2 to TRBJ2-3, with D perhaps assigned TRBD1 or TRBD2 (6 bases each). The CDR3 contains 16 residues. The V end lost 5 bases, the J end lost 0 bases, and 15 bases lay between the germline ends. CDR1 and CDR2 from the germline V gene are SGHAT and FQNNGV. DNA of the CDR3: TGTGCCAGCAGCCCCCCCCGGGGGCCGAGCACAGATACGCAGTATTTT. It is translated as CASSPPRGPSTDTQYF.

This clonotype has a count of ten or more. V and J are TRBV19 and TRBJ2-3, with TRBD2 identical over 8 bases. Germline V CDR1 and CDR2: LNHDA, SQIVND (reference sequence). V lost 3 bases to trimming and J lost 3 bases; unmatched junction nucleotides: 2. The CDR3 extends over 14 amino acids. The chain's CDR3 is CASSILAGTDTQYF. The CDR3 region has the DNA TGTGCCAGTAGTATTTTAGCGGGAACAGATACGCAGTATTTT.

This clonotype was seen more than once but under ten times. The rearrangement links TRBV18 to TRBJ1-1; no clear D gene. The CDR3 loop spans 15 amino acids. V was cut by 4 bases and J by 0 bases, with 12 bases left in between. Germline V gene lookup returns CDR1 KGHSH and CDR2 LQKENI. CDR3 sequence reads: CASSRPLNLNTEAFF. In DNA form, the CDR3 reads TGTGCCAGCTCACGACCACTCAATTTGAACACTGAAGCTTTCTTT. Complete variable domain (other parts from reference TRBV18 and TRBJ1-1): NAGVMQNPRHLVRRRGQEARLRCSPMKGHSHVYWYRQLPEEGLKFMVYLQKENIIDESGMPKERFSAEFPKEGPSILRIQQVVRGDSAAYFCASSRPLNLNTEAFFGQGTRLTVV.

This clonotype appeared many times. This rearrangement joins TRBV20-1 to TRBJ2-1; D may match TRBD1 or TRBD2 (5 bases each). V shed 3 bases and J shed 4 bases, with 19 bases lying between them. Germline V CDR1 and CDR2: DFQATT, SNEGSKA (reference sequence). The CDR3 runs to 16 residues. In DNA, the CDR3 is TGCAGTGCTAGCGAGCTCGGGGCGGGCGAGTACAATGAGCAGTTCTTC. Translated, it gives CSASELGAGEYNEQFF.

On this clonotype itself: A much larger clonotype is one base distant, so this may be a read error. V is TRBV7-2 and J is TRBJ2-5; a possible D gene is TRBD2 (7 bases). CDR3 length equals 16 residues. Germline V lookup: CDR1 SGHTA, CDR2 FQGNSA. The CDR3 sequence: CASSLVAGAPWETRYF. The CDR3 DNA follows: TGTGCCAGCAGCTTAGTCGCGGGGGCCCCTTGGGAGACCCGGTACTTC.

The chain carries TRBV28 and TRBJ2-7, with D perhaps matching TRBD2 (5 bases). Germline CDR1 and CDR2: MDHEN and SYDVKM. The V end lost 6 bases, the J end lost 0 bases, and 12 bases lay between the germline ends. This CDR3 region has 14 residues. CDR3 loop: CASRTMGSSYEQYF. The CDR3 DNA follows: TGTGCCAGCAGGACGATGGGGAGCTCCTACGAGCAGTACTTC. The variable domain in full, with the rest retrieved from reference TRBV28 and TRBJ2-7, is DVKVTQSSRYLVKRTGEKVFLECVQDMDHENMFWYRQDPGLGLRLIYFSYDVKMKEKGDIPEGYSVSREKKERFSLILESASTNQTSMYLCASRTMGSSYEQYFGPGTRLTVT.

This clonotype was counted a few times. One end of the junction is discordant with germline, which a read error may explain. The genes are TRBV30 and TRBJ2-5, with D maybe TRBD1 (6 bases). The CDR3 length is 14 residues. The germline CDR1 and CDR2 sequences are GTSNPN and SVGIG (reference sequence). The CDR3 protein is CAWSPGWGQEAQYF. The DNA for the CDR3 is TGTGCCTGGAGTCCGGGGTGGGGACAAGAGGCCCAGTACTTC. Variable domain in full (rest from reference TRBV30 and TRBJ2-5): SQTIHQWPATLVQPVGSPLSLECTVEGTSNPNLYWYRQAAGRGLQLLFYSVGIGQISSEVPQNLSASRPQDRQFILSSKKLLLSDSGFYLCAWSPGWGQEAQYFGPGTRLLVL.

This clonotype was seen a handful of times. This chain uses TRBV18 with TRBJ1-6; TRBD1 matches 7 bases. The CDR3 covers 15 residues. The V gene end was trimmed by 4 bases and the J gene end by 5 bases; junction bases not matched to a gene: 5. CDR1 is KGHSH, CDR2 LQKENI, per germline. The CDR3 DNA reads TGTGCCAGCTCACATGACAGGGTCCATAATTCACCCCTCCACTTT. Translated: CASSHDRVHNSPLHF. The full variable domain, rest sourced from reference TRBV18 and TRBJ1-6, is NAGVMQNPRHLVRRRGQEARLRCSPMKGHSHVYWYRQLPEEGLKFMVYLQKENIIDESGMPKERFSAEFPKEGPSILRIQQVVRGDSAAYFCASSHDRVHNSPLHFGNGTRLTVT.

This clonotype was observed a single time. The chain has TRBV28 and TRBJ1-1, with D possibly TRBD1 on 5 matching bases. Germline V lookup: CDR1 MDHEN, CDR2 SYDVKM. This CDR3 contains 15 residues. Trimming shortened V by 7 bases and J by 1 base, and 16 bases separated the two germline ends. CDR3 in amino acids: CASTSDWGPNTEAFF. The CDR3 DNA follows: TGTGCCAGCACCTCCGATTGGGGCCCGAACACTGAAGCTTTCTTT.

This chain connects TRBV12-3 or TRBV12-4 to TRBJ2-2; TRBD2 aligns across 7 bases. With 6 bases clipped from V and 3 bases from J, the junction kept 4 bases outside the gene matches. There are 14 residues in the CDR3. This chain's CDR3 is CASSPGGYTGELFF. CDR3 in DNA: TGTGCCAGCAGCCCCGGGGGGTACACCGGGGAGCTGTTTTTT.

This clonotype was seen at least ten times. The chain employs TRBV5-1 and TRBJ2-5, with a tentative D call TRBD2 (6 bases). The V end lost 2 bases, the J end lost 1 base, and 6 bases lay between the germline ends. Per germline, CDR1 SGHRS and CDR2 YFSETQ. CDR3 size: 13 residues. This CDR3 is CASSLLAQETQYF. As DNA, the CDR3 is TGCGCCAGCAGCTTACTAGCCCAAGAGACCCAGTACTTC.